This entry features one T cell receptor beta chain sequence. What it recognizes is unknown. The germline CDR1 and CDR2 sequences are SNHLY and FYNNEI. The CDR3 has 11 residues. The V end was cut by 6 bases, the J end by 4 bases, with 7 bases between. The investigators collected lesional scalp punch biopsies and peripheral blood from alopecia areata patients. Isolation of CD4+ and CD8+ T cells from PBMCs was achieved by sorting. This sample stems from a study of CD8+ T cells in alopecia areata. Study details: Those patients who were treated received oral tofacitinib, which was given at 5 to 10 mg twice daily for moderate-to-severe alopecia areata.

Study results and limitations: Scalp specimens additionally yield sequences from normal skin's resident alphabeta T cells.

After isolation, RNA underwent reverse transcription to generate cDNA as the sequencing template. TCRdb's copy holds only in-frame clones and misses some; the assay was immunoSEQ multiplex PCR. The top ten hold about an eighth of the sample, which has some 170,000 clones, less than 80% seen once. The receptor's source is a human donor with alopecia areata. This chain links TRBV2 with TRBJ2-7, with a weak D call TRBD2 (6 bases). Here the sequenced sample was CD8+ T cells sorted from blood, taken at week 0. As DNA, the CDR3 is TGTGCCAGCAGAGGGACTTACGAGCAGTACTTC. It yields the protein CASRGTYEQYF.